A single sample gave rise to the 12 T cell receptor beta chains below, sequenced in a study of shared clonotypes between healthy human individuals. Generated by immunoSEQ multiplex PCR, the TCRdb table keeps only in-frame clones and is missing some. The data show 2.3 million or so clones, approximately 95% seen once. Sequencing was performed on naive CD4+ T cells from PBMCs. The subset is: CD45RA+ positively selected. Receptor source: a man aged 18-30 years in good health. Some clones in this sample may be carry-over from other donors' samples.

The genes are TRBV28 and TRBJ1-2; no clear D. Germline V gene sequence: CDR1 MDHEN, CDR2 SYDVKM. The V gene lost 8 bases and the J gene lost 1 base, with 17 bases spanning the gap. This CDR3 has 15 amino acids. The CDR3 is CASVGSGSGNYGYTF. CDR3 DNA sequence: TGTGCCAGCGTCGGGAGCGGTAGCGGTAACTATGGCTACACCTTC.

This clone was observed a few times. This same CDR3 is encoded by further DNA sequences in the sample. The chain couples TRBV6-1 to TRBJ1-1; 7 positions match TRBD1. The CDR3 runs to 14 residues. The trim removed 4 bases at V and 0 bases at J, leaving 2 bases unmatched. Germline-derived CDR1 and CDR2 are MNHNS and SASEGT. The CDR3 bases are TGTGCCAGCAGTGTCAGGGGGTTGAACACTGAAGCTTTCTTT. Residues: CASSVRGLNTEAFF.

Turning to this clone: The germline gene is not matched at one end of the junction; a read error may be the cause. The CDR3 reads CASSLAASYNEQFF. CDR3 nucleotide sequence: TGTGCCAGCAGCCTAGCGGCCTCCTACAATGAGCAGTTCTTC. The V and J genes are TRBV7-2 and TRBJ2-1; 7 nucleotides align to TRBD2. Germline V CDR1 and CDR2: SGHTA, FQGNSA. This CDR3 is built from 14 residues.

V and J are TRBV2 and TRBJ2-1, with D tentatively TRBD1 (5 bases). The CDR3 is made up of 11 amino acids. Trimming removed 4 bases at V and 9 bases at J, with 7 bases between. Germline CDR1 reads SNHLY; CDR2 reads FYNNEI. The CDR3 nucleotides read TGTGCCAGCAGTGGGGGCGCTGAGCAGTTCTTC. It codes for CASSGGAEQFF.

A remark on this clone: Other DNA sequences in the sample encode the same CDR3. The J gene is TRBJ2-1, the V gene TRBV4-2; D is unclear. Per the germline V gene, CDR1 is LGHNA and CDR2 is YNFKEQ. The germline V and J ends were trimmed by 0 bases and 10 bases, with 7 bases remaining between them. The CDR3 contains 12 residues. CDR3 DNA sequence: TGTGCCAGCAGCCAAGACGCCGGCGAGCAGTTCTTC. Its protein is CASSQDAGEQFF.

This clone was seen just once. No conserved phenylalanine or tryptophan ends this CDR3, so it is likely a read error. The DNA is omitted, as the CDR3 cannot be located on it reliably, and the CDR3 follows TCRdb's listing. This chain uses TRBV7-2 with TRBJ2-7; the D call in the table, TRBD1, was not verified against the DNA. Germline V gene lookup returns CDR1 SGHTA and CDR2 FQGNSA. From its first to its last residue, the CDR3 has 12 amino acids. The CDR3 region is CASSLGTGQLHL.

This clone was seen just once. The V gene is TRBV23-1, the J gene TRBJ2-5; 7 nucleotides agree with TRBD2. TRBV23-1 is annotated as an ORF whose role is uncertain. This CDR3 is 16 amino acids long. Unmatched junction bases numbered 12, after V lost 8 bases and J lost 0 bases. CDR3 sequence (DNA): TGCGCCAGCGGCACGCAAAGCGGGGTTTACCAAGAGACCCAGTACTTC. As protein: CASGTQSGVYQETQYF.

This clone was seen just once. The chain is built from TRBV18 and TRBJ1-4; maybe TRBD1 (5 bases). Germline loops: CDR1 KGHSH, CDR2 LQKENI. Trimming stripped 0 bases from V and 0 bases from J, with 11 bases between. This CDR3 spans 17 amino acids. This CDR3 reads CASSPPQTVPTNEKLFF. CDR3 nucleotides: TGTGCCAGCTCACCACCGCAGACAGTTCCAACTAATGAAAAACTGTTTTTT. Drawing the rest from reference TRBV18 and TRBJ1-4, the complete variable domain is NAGVMQNPRHLVRRRGQEARLRCSPMKGHSHVYWYRQLPEEGLKFMVYLQKENIIDESGMPKERFSAEFPKEGPSILRIQQVVRGDSAAYFCASSPPQTVPTNEKLFFGSGTQLSVL.

This rearrangement joins TRBV10-3 to TRBJ2-5; 7 bases are shared with TRBD1. The germline V gene encodes CDR1 ENHRY and CDR2 SYGVKD. The CDR3 sequence is 14 residues long. J lost 4 bases, V lost 8 bases, and 10 bases had no gene match. Here the CDR3 reads CAIRSGTERETQYF. The CDR3 DNA reads as TGTGCCATCCGGAGTGGGACAGAAAGAGAGACCCAGTACTTC.

The chain uses TRBV6-5 and TRBJ2-5; a possible D gene is TRBD2 (5 bases). This CDR3 region has 14 residues. Germline V gene data show CDR1 as MNHEY and CDR2 as SVGAGI. V lost 0 bases and J 5 bases, leaving 10 bases between the germline ends. The CDR3 coding sequence is TGTGCCAGCAGTTACTCGAGGGTGACGGAGACCCAGTACTTC. Amino acids: CASSYSRVTETQYF.

The chain has TRBV6-5 and TRBJ2-7; 12 bases are shared with TRBD2. This CDR3 has 16 amino acids. The V and J ends lost 0 bases and 3 bases, in that order; junction bases with no gene match: 3. Germline V gene sequence: CDR1 MNHEY, CDR2 SVGAGI. For the CDR3, the DNA is TGTGCCAGCAGTTACTCGACTAGCGGGAGAAACTACGAGCAGTACTTC. Residues: CASSYSTSGRNYEQYF.

Concerning this clone: Relative to the germline gene, one junction end is altered; a read error may explain this. J is TRBJ2-1 and V is TRBV4-1; D not certain. The germline gives CDR1 MGHRA, CDR2 YSYEKL. The length of the CDR3 is 15 residues. The CDR3 protein is CASSQDPGSYNEQFF. DNA for the CDR3: TGCGCCAGCAGTCAAGATCCGGGTTCCTACAATGAGCAGTTCTTC.